What follows is one T cell receptor beta chain and its context. CDR3 length: 12 residues. Germline-derived CDR1 and CDR2 are MNHNY and SVGAGI (reference sequence). Between the trimmed V and J ends, which lost 0 bases and 14 bases, there was a span of 12 bases. This record belongs to a study of shared clonotypes between healthy human individuals. Assay: immunoSEQ multiplex PCR; the TCRdb copy retains only in-frame clones and omits some. The sample includes over 1.4 million clones, roughly 96% of them seen just once. This receptor was identified in a young man in good health. The specimen was naive CD4+ T cells sorted from blood. Subset here: CD45RA+ positively selected. The chain has TRBV6-6 and TRBJ2-3; D uncertain. The CDR3 is CASSYSGLEGYF. CDR3 bases: TGTGCCAGCAGTTACTCAGGGCTAGAAGGGTATTTT.